This T cell receptor (beta chain) stems from a study of molecular identifiers for immune sequencing clone quantification. Study-level findings and limits: Among effectors, clones above 20 RNA copies held over 97% of molecules; among naive cells, under 1%. More than 800,000 naive cells reportedly did not prevent detection of spiked Jurkat TCR RNA from one cell.

Germline-derived CDR1 and CDR2 are LNHDA and SQIVND (reference sequence). The CDR3 covers 14 residues. V was shortened by 10 bases and J by 1 base, with 14 bases between the two germline ends. Naive CD8 T cells were FACS-sorted by CD8+CD4-CCR7+CD45RA+ markers. TCRdb passed the PCR reads through MiXCR, listing each CDR3 protein once. Of approximately 590,000 distinct CDR3 sequences listed, 25% are singletons. This clonotype has at least ten counts. Its antigen is still unknown. The sample comprised naive CD8+ T cells from blood, with Jurkat cell RNA spiked in. Subset here: FACS-sorted CD8+CD4-CCR7+CD45RA+ naive T cells. The sequence was obtained from a human donor in good health. Some libraries in this study had Jurkat cell RNA spiked in. The V and J genes are TRBV19 and TRBJ1-5, with D perhaps TRBD1 (6 bases). The CDR3 region is CATDRWGSNQPQHF. CDR3 in DNA: TGTGCCACCGACAGGTGGGGAAGCAATCAGCCCCAGCATTTT. Variable domain in full (rest from reference TRBV19 and TRBJ1-5): DGGITQSPKYLFRKEGQNVTLSCEQNLNHDAMYWYRQDPGQGLRLIYYSQIVNDFQKGDIAEGYSVSREKKESFPLTVTSAQKNPTAFYLCATDRWGSNQPQHFGDGTRLSIL.